The 32 T cell receptor beta chains below come from one sample, sequenced in a study of blood T cell repertoires in COVID-19. Produced via immunoSEQ multiplex PCR; TCRdb's table is partial and in-frame only. The table has approximately 50,000 clones, 86% seen once. What was sequenced was peripheral blood. Receptors were obtained from a woman aged 80 or over with acute or convalescent COVID-19.

This sequence joins TRBV29-1 and TRBJ2-3; perhaps TRBD1 as D (6 bases). V lost 7 bases, J lost 2 bases, and 10 bases lay in between. The CDR3 has 12 amino acids. Germline V gene data show CDR1 as SQVTM and CDR2 as ANQGSEA. CDR3 in amino acids: CSAQGNTDTQYF. As DNA, the CDR3 is TGCAGCGCTCAGGGGAACACAGATACGCAGTATTTT.

The chain joins TRBV18 to TRBJ2-7, with 7 bases identical to TRBD1. V was pared by 5 bases and J by 4 bases, with 11 bases of the junction left unmatched. The CDR3 totals 15 residues. CDR1 KGHSH and CDR2 LQKENI come from the germline V gene. This chain's CDR3 is CASSYTGAITYEQYF. The CDR3 DNA reads TGTGCCAGCTCATACACAGGGGCGATAACTTACGAGCAGTACTTC.

The V call is TRBV30, the J call TRBJ1-1, with D possibly being TRBD1 (5 bases). Germline V lookup: CDR1 GTSNPN, CDR2 SVGIG (reference sequence). Trimming removed 7 bases from V and 6 bases from J, with 18 bases in between. CDR3 length: 13 amino acids. DNA of the CDR3: TGTGCCTTCCAACAGGTCACGGGCGCTGAAGCTTTCTTT. Translated, it gives CAFQQVTGAEAFF.

Comment on this clone: A read error may account for a junction end that differs from germline. The V call is TRBV19, the J call TRBJ2-2; TRBD1 matches 7 bases. This CDR3 has 14 residues. Germline V gene lookup returns CDR1 LNHDA and CDR2 SQIVND (reference sequence). In DNA form, the CDR3 reads TGTGCCAGCCGTCTGGGACAGAACATCGGGGAGCTGTTTTTT. Protein product: CASRLGQNIGELFF. The entire variable domain, with the rest obtained from reference TRBV19 and TRBJ2-2, is as follows: DGGITQSPKYLFRKEGQNVTLSCEQNLNHDAMYWYRQDPGQGLRLIYYSQIVNDFQKGDIAEGYSVSREKKESFPLTVTSAQKNPTAFYLCASRLGQNIGELFFGEGSRLTVL.

The gene calls are TRBV5-1 and TRBJ2-1; 10 bases fit TRBD2. CDR1 and CDR2 from the germline V gene are SGHRS and YFSETQ. This CDR3 region has 14 residues. After removal of 0 bases from V and 14 bases from J, the junction contained 8 bases not matched to a gene. CDR3 DNA sequence: TGCGCCAGCAGCTTGGGCACTAGCGGGGATGAAAAGTTCTTC. Translating gives CASSLGTSGDEKFF. Full variable domain (outside the CDR3, taken from reference TRBV5-1 and TRBJ2-1): KAGVTQTPRYLIKTRGQQVTLSCSPISGHRSVSWYQQTPGQGLQFLFEYFSETQRNKGNFPGRFSGRQFSNSRSEMNVSTLELGDSALYLCASSLGTSGDEKFFGPGTRLTVL.

The V call is TRBV18, the J call TRBJ1-6; D is uncertain. The germline V and J ends were trimmed by 4 bases and 11 bases, with 21 bases remaining between them. The CDR3 has 16 amino acids. Germline-derived CDR1 and CDR2 are KGHSH and LQKENI. CDR3 sequence reads: CASSLERPGSMAPLHF. The CDR3 bases are TGTGCCAGCTCACTAGAAAGGCCGGGATCGATGGCACCCCTCCACTTT.

The chain carries TRBV5-1 and TRBJ1-1; 7 bases align to TRBD1. The CDR3 has 14 amino acids. Trimming at V came to 4 bases and at J to 1 base, leaving 4 bases not matched to a gene. Germline V gene lookup returns CDR1 SGHRS and CDR2 YFSETQ. CDR3 in DNA: TGCGCCAGCAGCATACAGGGGAAGAACACTGAAGCTTTCTTT. Protein product: CASSIQGKNTEAFF. Supplemented by reference TRBV5-1 and TRBJ1-1, the full variable domain reads KAGVTQTPRYLIKTRGQQVTLSCSPISGHRSVSWYQQTPGQGLQFLFEYFSETQRNKGNFPGRFSGRQFSNSRSEMNVSTLELGDSALYLCASSIQGKNTEAFFGQGTRLTVV.

The chain couples TRBV7-2 to TRBJ1-5; D unresolved. Germline V gene lookup returns CDR1 SGHTA and CDR2 FQGNSA. Trimming took 5 bases from V and 3 from J, leaving 8 bases between them. The CDR3 has 13 residues. This chain's CDR3 is CASSPSVNQPQHF. The CDR3 coding sequence is TGTGCCAGCAGCCCCAGCGTCAATCAGCCCCAGCATTTT.

DNA for the CDR3: TGTGCCAGCAGCCAGTCCGGGACTAGTCCTGACGAGCAGTACTTC. As protein: CASSQSGTSPDEQYF. The rearrangement joins TRBV3-1 (or the pseudogene TRBV3-2) to TRBJ2-7, with 8 bases aligning to TRBD2. Germline V gene data show CDR1 as LGHDT and CDR2 as YNNKEL (reference sequence). The CDR3 contains 15 residues. J was trimmed by 5 bases and V by 3 bases; bases with no gene match: 9.

The chain couples TRBV18 to TRBJ1-3; no firm D call. Germline-derived CDR1 and CDR2 are KGHSH and LQKENI. The CDR3 consists of 16 residues. Trimming shortened V by 3 bases and J by 0 bases, and 12 bases separated the two germline ends. The CDR3 coding sequence is TGTGCCAGCTCACCGCGGCGGGGAAGCTCTGGAAACACCATATATTTT. Its protein is CASSPRRGSSGNTIYF.

This clone was observed a few times. The chain is built from TRBV11-3 and TRBJ2-1; a weak D match, TRBD2 (6 bases). Germline values: CDR1 SGHNT, CDR2 YENEEA. V was clipped by 4 bases and J by 5 bases, with 15 bases between them. The CDR3 consists of 15 residues. DNA of the CDR3: TGTGCCAGCAGCTCCCCGGTGCGGGGCGACAATGAGCAGTTCTTC. Translating gives CASSSPVRGDNEQFF.

The rearrangement uses TRBV5-1 and TRBJ2-2; D is possibly TRBD2 (6 bases). CDR1 SGHRS and CDR2 YFSETQ come from the germline V gene. Deletions cut 3 bases from V and 7 bases from J, with 16 bases between. The CDR3 spans 15 residues. Here the CDR3 reads CASSSVGGAGGELFF. The CDR3 bases are TGCGCCAGCAGCTCGGTTGGGGGAGCGGGCGGGGAGCTGTTTTTT.

The chain carries TRBV5-1 and TRBJ2-3, with TRBD2 identical over 9 bases. The CDR3 length is 16 residues. Germline assignment: CDR1 SGHRS and CDR2 YFSETQ. V lost 0 bases to trimming and J lost 1 base; unmatched junction nucleotides: 3. The CDR3 region is CASSLATSGRTDTQYF. DNA of the CDR3: TGCGCCAGCAGCTTGGCCACTAGCGGGCGCACAGATACGCAGTATTTT.

V is TRBV6-5 and J is TRBJ2-3; 8 bases match TRBD1. Germline V lookup: CDR1 MNHEY, CDR2 SVGAGI. CDR3 size: 15 residues. Trimming cost V 6 bases and J 5 bases; bases outside gene matches: 10. CDR3 sequence reads: CASSSGGVRLDTQYF. DNA of the CDR3: TGTGCCAGCAGCTCAGGGGGCGTACGCCTAGATACGCAGTATTTT.

This clone was observed a few times. In DNA, the CDR3 is TGTGCCAGCAGCGTATCAGTAACCGATGAGCAGTTCTTC. Translation gives CASSVSVTDEQFF. V is TRBV9 and J is TRBJ2-1; no reliable D call. Germline V CDR1 and CDR2: SGDLS, YYNGEE. The CDR3 extends over 13 amino acids. V was trimmed by 1 base and J by 8 bases, leaving 10 bases between them.

The chain is built from TRBV10-3 and TRBJ1-5; D is ambiguous. Germline CDR1 is ENHRY and CDR2 is SYGVKD. Trimming removed 2 bases from V and 0 bases from J, with 5 bases in between. This CDR3 has 14 residues. CDR3 amino acids: CAISEGLSNQPQHF. CDR3 nucleotide sequence: TGTGCCATCAGTGAGGGGCTTAGCAATCAGCCCCAGCATTTT.

The CDR3 is CASSAGQGLLGYTF. The CDR3 nucleotides read TGTGCCAGCAGCGCGGGACAGGGACTGTTGGGCTACACCTTC. The chain uses TRBV7-8 and TRBJ1-2; 9 nucleotides align to TRBD1. V was clipped by 5 bases and J by 8 bases; unmatched bases: 9. Germline V gives CDR1 SGHVS, CDR2 FQNEAQ. The CDR3 length is 14 residues. The complete variable domain, with remaining parts taken from reference TRBV7-8 and TRBJ1-2, reads GAGVSQSPRYKVAKRGQDVALRCDPISGHVSLFWYQQALGQGPEFLTYFQNEAQLDKSGLPSDRFFAERPEGSVSTLKIQRTQQEDSAVYLCASSAGQGLLGYTFGSGTRLTVV.

V is TRBV3-1 (or the pseudogene TRBV3-2) and J is TRBJ1-2; the match to TRBD1 covers 9 bases. V lost 5 bases and J lost 4; bases outside the gene matches: 8. CDR3 size: 15 residues. Germline CDR1 is LGHDT and CDR2 is YNNKEL (reference sequence). This CDR3 is CASSARQGGTYGYTF. The CDR3 bases are TGTGCCAGCAGCGCCCGACAGGGGGGGACCTATGGCTACACCTTC.

The J gene is TRBJ1-2, the V gene TRBV6-2 or TRBV6-3, with 10 bases aligning to TRBD1. Germline trimming cut 4 bases from V and 4 bases from J; bases unmatched to any gene: 3. From germline, CDR1 is MNHEY and CDR2 SVGEGT. The CDR3 sequence is 14 residues long. The CDR3 region is CASSLDRGAYGYTF. As DNA, the CDR3 is TGTGCCAGCAGTTTGGACAGGGGGGCCTATGGCTACACCTTC.

The chain employs TRBV2 and TRBJ2-1, with 8 bases matching TRBD2. The trim removed 9 bases at V and 3 bases at J, leaving 7 bases unmatched. CDR3 length equals 14 residues. Germline loops: CDR1 SNHLY, CDR2 FYNNEI. CDR3 coding DNA: TGTGCCAGTACTAGCGGAACCCACTACAATGAGCAGTTCTTC. Protein: CASTSGTHYNEQFF.

The chain employs TRBV7-9 and TRBJ2-3; perhaps TRBD2 as D (6 bases). The CDR3 has 16 amino acids. Trimming removed 8 bases at V and 2 bases at J, with 20 bases between. Germline lookup yields CDR1 SEHNR and CDR2 FQNEAQ (reference sequence). In nucleotides, the CDR3 is TGTGCCAGCGGAGGGGTAGGACGGAGGGTCACAGATACGCAGTATTTT. As protein: CASGGVGRRVTDTQYF. Full variable domain (rest looked up from reference TRBV7-9 and TRBJ2-3): DTGVSQNPRHKITKRGQNVTFRCDPISEHNRLYWYRQTLGQGPEFLTYFQNEAQLEKSRLLSDRFSAERPKGSFSTLEIQRTEQGDSAMYLCASGGVGRRVTDTQYFGPGTRLTVL.

The rearrangement joins TRBV9 to TRBJ2-1; D is unresolved. V lost 4 bases and J lost 5, with 10 bases in between. Germline CDR1 reads SGDLS; CDR2 reads YYNGEE. CDR3 length: 13 amino acids. The CDR3 sequence: CASSTRVDNEQFF. The CDR3 DNA follows: TGTGCCAGCAGCACCCGAGTCGACAATGAGCAGTTCTTC.

The V and J genes are TRBV7-8 and TRBJ2-5, with D uncertain. Looked up from germline, CDR1 is SGHVS and CDR2 is FQNEAQ. V gave up 3 bases and J gave up 5 bases, with 10 bases separating them. The CDR3 extends over 13 amino acids. The CDR3 DNA is TGTGCCAGCAGCTTTAGCTGGCGGGAGACCCAGTACTTC. This gives the protein CASSFSWRETQYF.

V gene TRBV29-1 combines with J gene TRBJ1-4; 8 nucleotides align to TRBD1. Germline CDR1 and CDR2: SQVTM and ANQGSEA. The length of the CDR3 is 15 residues. Trimming removed 1 base from V and 8 bases from J; junction bases left unmatched: 9. The CDR3 is CSVEGSGTGREKLFF. CDR3 coding DNA: TGCAGCGTTGAAGGCTCCGGGACAGGACGCGAAAAACTGTTTTTT.

This rearrangement joins TRBV11-2 to TRBJ2-1; TRBD2 matches at 7 bases. The germline CDR1 and CDR2 sequences are SGHAT and FQNNGV. The CDR3 covers 15 residues. V lost 1 base to trimming and J lost 5 bases; unmatched junction nucleotides: 5. CDR3 residues: CASSLGGGLDNEQFF. The CDR3, as DNA: TGTGCCAGCAGCTTAGGCGGGGGATTAGACAATGAGCAGTTCTTC.

This clone appeared a few times. The V and J genes are TRBV5-1 and TRBJ1-5; TRBD1 aligns across 8 bases. V was pared by 0 bases and J by 5 bases, with 1 base of the junction left unmatched. The CDR3 extends over 14 amino acids. The germline CDR1 and CDR2 sequences are SGHRS and YFSETQ. CDR3 in amino acids: CASSLETGDQPQHF. Here the CDR3 DNA reads TGCGCCAGCAGCTTGGAGACAGGGGATCAGCCCCAGCATTTT. Together with reference TRBV5-1 and TRBJ1-5, the CDR3 gives the full variable domain: KAGVTQTPRYLIKTRGQQVTLSCSPISGHRSVSWYQQTPGQGLQFLFEYFSETQRNKGNFPGRFSGRQFSNSRSEMNVSTLELGDSALYLCASSLETGDQPQHFGDGTRLSIL.

The chain links TRBV30 to TRBJ1-6; D is possibly TRBD1 (5 bases). The germline gives CDR1 GTSNPN, CDR2 SVGIG (reference sequence). The V end was cut by 6 bases, the J end by 4 bases, with 13 bases between. This CDR3 is built from 14 residues. This CDR3 reads CACANRIYNSPLHF. The CDR3 DNA reads TGTGCCTGTGCAAACAGGATTTATAATTCACCCCTCCACTTT.

The V call is TRBV29-1, the J call TRBJ1-3; TRBD1 might be the D (6 bases). Germline assignment: CDR1 SQVTM and CDR2 ANQGSEA. V was shortened by 5 bases and J by 3 bases, with 14 bases between the two germline ends. This CDR3 spans 14 amino acids. CDR3 in amino acids: CSVSSGGRGNTIYF. CDR3 bases: TGCAGCGTTAGCTCGGGGGGCCGTGGAAACACCATATATTTT.

J is TRBJ1-3 and V is TRBV18; a weak D match, TRBD1 (6 bases). Looked up from germline, CDR1 is KGHSH and CDR2 is LQKENI. The CDR3 has 16 amino acids. With 5 bases removed from V and 0 bases from J, the gap between germline ends came to 14 bases. The CDR3 bases are TGTGCCAGCTCATCTAAGACAGGAAGCTCTGGAAACACCATATATTTT. It translates to CASSSKTGSSGNTIYF.

V is TRBV2 and J is TRBJ1-1; no reliable D call. Germline V gene sequence: CDR1 SNHLY, CDR2 FYNNEI. V dropped 7 bases and J dropped 2 bases, with 5 bases sitting between them. This CDR3 has 11 amino acids. The CDR3 region is CASTLNTEAFF. DNA of the CDR3: TGTGCCAGCACCCTAAACACTGAAGCTTTCTTT.

This chain uses TRBV5-1 with TRBJ2-3, with D possibly TRBD1 on 6 matching bases. CDR1 and CDR2 (germline): SGHRS, YFSETQ. The V gene lost 3 bases and the J gene lost 0 bases, with 17 bases spanning the gap. CDR3 length equals 17 residues. CDR3 protein: CASSWKYTGKSTDTQYF. CDR3 nucleotides: TGCGCCAGCAGCTGGAAATATACAGGGAAAAGCACAGATACGCAGTATTTT.

The J gene is TRBJ1-1, the V gene TRBV19, with 10 positions matching TRBD1. The CDR3 extends over 15 amino acids. Looked up from germline, CDR1 is LNHDA and CDR2 is SQIVND (reference sequence). V was clipped by 4 bases and J by 6 bases; unmatched bases: 8. The CDR3: CASSKTTGGFAEAFF. The DNA for the CDR3 is TGTGCCAGTAGTAAGACGACAGGGGGCTTCGCTGAAGCTTTCTTT.